A single sample gave rise to the 20 T cell receptor beta chains below, sequenced in a study of blood T cell repertoires in COVID-19. Sequencing used immunoSEQ multiplex PCR; TCRdb keeps in-frame clones, though not all of them. The repertoire holds a few hundred thousand clones, with roughly 77% as singletons. What was sequenced was peripheral blood. All receptors derive from a human donor with acute or convalescent COVID-19. The donor label of this sample is uncertain.

The J gene is TRBJ2-7, the V gene TRBV24-1; D is ambiguous. CDR3 length: 15 residues. Germline V gene sequence: CDR1 KGHDR, CDR2 SFDVKD. Trimming left V 0 bases short and J 0 bases short, with 8 bases between. In DNA, the CDR3 is TGTGCCACCAGTGATTTGGGCCGTGGCTCCTACGAGCAGTACTTC. Translation: CATSDLGRGSYEQYF.

The table lists this clone with a few counts. This chain joins TRBV6-4 and TRBJ2-2, with a weak D call TRBD1 (5 bases). The CDR3 runs to 18 residues. Trimming stripped 2 bases from V and 0 bases from J, with 16 bases between. Germline V gene sequence: CDR1 MRHNA, CDR2 SNTAGT. The CDR3 sequence: CASSDDQGRSPNTGELFF. Written as DNA, the CDR3 is TGTGCCAGCAGTGACGATCAGGGCCGATCTCCGAACACCGGGGAGCTGTTTTTT.

The chain employs TRBV30 and TRBJ1-1, with a weak D call TRBD1 (5 bases). Trimming stripped 0 bases from V and 2 bases from J, with 19 bases between. The CDR3 is made up of 17 amino acids. Looked up from germline, CDR1 is GTSNPN and CDR2 is SVGIG (reference sequence). Written as DNA, the CDR3 is TGTGCCTGGAGTGTACCTTCCCGAGGACAACCCAACACTGAAGCTTTCTTT. Translated: CAWSVPSRGQPNTEAFF. Using reference TRBV30 and TRBJ1-1 for the parts outside the CDR3, the full variable domain is SQTIHQWPATLVQPVGSPLSLECTVEGTSNPNLYWYRQAAGRGLQLLFYSVGIGQISSEVPQNLSASRPQDRQFILSSKKLLLSDSGFYLCAWSVPSRGQPNTEAFFGQGTRLTVV.

V and J are TRBV7-9 and TRBJ1-1; D unresolved. CDR3 size: 13 residues. The germline CDR1 and CDR2 sequences are SEHNR and FQNEAQ (reference sequence). The ends were cut back, 4 bases at V and 5 bases at J, with 11 bases in the middle. CDR3 sequence reads: CASSSGVHTEAFF. CDR3 sequence (DNA): TGTGCCAGCAGCTCCGGGGTTCATACTGAAGCTTTCTTT.

As to this clone: The same CDR3 can be traced to other DNA sequences in this sample. V is TRBV5-1 and J is TRBJ2-7; D gene unclear. V lost 4 bases and J 3 bases, leaving 11 bases between the germline ends. Germline CDR1 is SGHRS and CDR2 is YFSETQ. The CDR3 loop spans 13 amino acids. The CDR3 region has the DNA TGCGCCAGCAGCCTGGACGGTGACTACGAGCAGTACTTC. Amino acids: CASSLDGDYEQYF. The entire variable domain, with the rest obtained from reference TRBV5-1 and TRBJ2-7, is as follows: KAGVTQTPRYLIKTRGQQVTLSCSPISGHRSVSWYQQTPGQGLQFLFEYFSETQRNKGNFPGRFSGRQFSNSRSEMNVSTLELGDSALYLCASSLDGDYEQYFGPGTRLTVT.

The CDR3 DNA sequence: TGTGCCAGTAGCGACAGAACACGGGTCAAGGAAGCTTTCTTT. This sequence encodes CASSDRTRVKEAFF. V and J are TRBV19 and TRBJ1-1, with D maybe TRBD1 (5 bases). With 6 bases removed from V and 8 bases from J, the gap between germline ends came to 19 bases. The CDR3 extends over 14 amino acids. In germline, CDR1 is LNHDA, CDR2 SQIVND (reference sequence).

CDR3 nucleotide sequence: TGTGCCAGCAGCCAAGATATGCCGGGACTAGCGGGATTCTACGAGCAGTACTTC. It encodes CASSQDMPGLAGFYEQYF. This chain links TRBV3-1 (or the pseudogene TRBV3-2) with TRBJ2-7, with 13 bases aligning to TRBD2. The CDR3 runs to 18 residues. Unmatched junction bases numbered 8, after V lost 0 bases and J lost 3 bases. Germline V gene data show CDR1 as LGHDT and CDR2 as YNNKEL (reference sequence).

The chain links TRBV15 to TRBJ2-7, with D possibly matching TRBD1 (6 bases). This CDR3 has 12 amino acids. The V end was cut by 2 bases, the J end by 7 bases, with 9 bases between. Germline assignment: CDR1 LNHNV and CDR2 YYDKDF (reference sequence). CDR3 sequence: CATSRTGQEQYF. DNA of the CDR3: TGTGCCACCAGCAGAACGGGACAAGAGCAGTACTTC.

The rearrangement uses TRBV19 and TRBJ1-2; 10 nucleotides line up with TRBD1. The CDR3 runs to 13 residues. V gave up 5 bases and J gave up 8 bases; unmatched junction bases: 5. Germline V gene data show CDR1 as LNHDA and CDR2 as SQIVND (reference sequence). CDR3 sequence: CASSDRGRFGYTF. In DNA form, the CDR3 reads TGTGCCAGTAGTGACAGGGGGCGGTTCGGCTACACCTTC.

V usage is TRBV5-1 and J usage is TRBJ1-1; 11 positions match TRBD1. Germline CDR1 SGHRS, CDR2 YFSETQ. The CDR3 is made up of 18 amino acids. V dropped 2 bases and J dropped 11; count of bases not matched to a gene: 20. The DNA for the CDR3 is TGCGCCAGCAGCTTCAATAACGGACAGGGGGCGCTACTAAGGCGGGCTTTCTTT. The encoded protein is CASSFNNGQGALLRRAFF.

The V gene is TRBV5-6, the J gene TRBJ1-4; TRBD1 aligns across 7 bases. The CDR3 loop spans 14 amino acids. The V segment lost 2 bases and the J segment 8 bases; nucleotides outside the gene matches: 6. Per the germline V gene, CDR1 is SGHDT and CDR2 is YYEEEE. Here the CDR3 DNA reads TGTGCCAGCAGCTTCCGGGACAGCCGCGAAAAACTGTTTTTT. As protein: CASSFRDSREKLFF.

The chain joins TRBV19 to TRBJ1-2; 9 bases agree with TRBD1. The J segment lost 6 bases and the V segment lost 3 bases, leaving 2 bases of the junction unmatched. Looked up from germline, CDR1 is LNHDA and CDR2 is SQIVND (reference sequence). The CDR3 sequence is 13 residues long. CDR3 bases: TGTGCCAGTAGTATCGGGACAGGGCATGGCTACACCTTC. It translates to CASSIGTGHGYTF.

The chain employs TRBV4-1 and TRBJ2-7, with TRBD2 matching 11 bases. V was clipped by 1 base and J by 4 bases; unmatched bases: 6. CDR3 length: 16 residues. The germline V gene encodes CDR1 MGHRA and CDR2 YSYEKL. The chain's CDR3 is CASSQASTSGIYEQYF. The CDR3 coding sequence is TGCGCCAGCAGCCAAGCATCGACTAGCGGGATATACGAGCAGTACTTC.

This clone was detected once. The V call is TRBV2, the J call TRBJ1-4, with a tentative D call TRBD1 (5 bases). The CDR3 covers 14 residues. V dropped 3 bases and J dropped 7 bases, with 12 bases sitting between them. The V gene's germline CDR1 is SNHLY and CDR2 FYNNEI. The CDR3 DNA follows: TGTGCCAGCAGTGATGTGGGGGAGGGTGAAAAACTGTTTTTT. Translated, it gives CASSDVGEGEKLFF. Complete variable domain (other parts from reference TRBV2 and TRBJ1-4): EPEVTQTPSHQVTQMGQEVILRCVPISNHLYFYWYRQILGQKVEFLVSFYNNEISEKSEIFDDQFSVERPDGSNFTLKIRSTKLEDSAMYFCASSDVGEGEKLFFGSGTQLSVL.

This clone was seen a single time. This chain connects TRBV2 to TRBJ1-1; D is possibly TRBD1 (5 bases). The V and J ends lost 2 bases and 4 bases respectively, with 14 bases between them. The CDR3 length is 15 residues. Germline CDR1 SNHLY, CDR2 FYNNEI. In DNA, the CDR3 is TGTGCCAGCAGTGAAATGGGGCAGGGTGGCACTGAAGCTTTCTTT. It is translated as CASSEMGQGGTEAFF.

This sequence joins TRBV7-9 and TRBJ2-7; D gene unclear. The CDR3 has 11 amino acids. Germline CDR1 reads SEHNR; CDR2 reads FQNEAQ (reference sequence). V shed 3 bases and J shed 3 bases, with 3 bases lying between them. In DNA form, the CDR3 reads TGTGCCAGCAGCTTTAACTACGAGCAGTACTTC. Translation: CASSFNYEQYF.

The CDR3 DNA is TGTGCCAGCAGCGCCCAGGGGAGGGGGGTCTATGAGCAGTTCTTC. This codes for CASSAQGRGVYEQFF. The rearrangement links TRBV7-8 to TRBJ2-1; TRBD2 might be the D (7 bases). The V end was cut by 5 bases, the J end by 8 bases, with 19 bases between. In germline, CDR1 is SGHVS, CDR2 FQNEAQ. The CDR3 contains 15 residues.

The chain has TRBV2 and TRBJ2-7, with 7 bases fitting TRBD2. Per the germline V gene, CDR1 is SNHLY and CDR2 is FYNNEI. The trim removed 5 bases at V and 4 bases at J, leaving 11 bases unmatched. The CDR3 has 15 residues. CDR3: CASSTGGTGGYEQYF. Here the CDR3 DNA reads TGTGCCAGCAGTACGGGGGGTACGGGGGGATACGAGCAGTACTTC.

The gene calls are TRBV19 and TRBJ2-3; tentative D call: TRBD1 (6 bases). CDR3 length: 14 residues. Trimming shortened V by 3 bases and J by 6 bases, and 13 bases separated the two germline ends. Per germline, CDR1 LNHDA and CDR2 SQIVND (reference sequence). The CDR3 DNA sequence: TGTGCCAGTAGTATCATGGGGGCTGGGGATACGCAGTATTTT. Translation gives CASSIMGAGDTQYF.

The V call is TRBV15, the J call TRBJ2-1; 7 bases align to TRBD1. V trimming: 5 bases; J trimming: 4 bases; junction bases outside the gene matches: 5. CDR3 size: 14 residues. The germline CDR1 and CDR2 sequences are LNHNV and YYDKDF (reference sequence). CDR3 amino acids: CATSGVDRYNEQFF. Written as DNA, the CDR3 is TGTGCCACCAGCGGGGTGGACAGGTACAATGAGCAGTTCTTC.